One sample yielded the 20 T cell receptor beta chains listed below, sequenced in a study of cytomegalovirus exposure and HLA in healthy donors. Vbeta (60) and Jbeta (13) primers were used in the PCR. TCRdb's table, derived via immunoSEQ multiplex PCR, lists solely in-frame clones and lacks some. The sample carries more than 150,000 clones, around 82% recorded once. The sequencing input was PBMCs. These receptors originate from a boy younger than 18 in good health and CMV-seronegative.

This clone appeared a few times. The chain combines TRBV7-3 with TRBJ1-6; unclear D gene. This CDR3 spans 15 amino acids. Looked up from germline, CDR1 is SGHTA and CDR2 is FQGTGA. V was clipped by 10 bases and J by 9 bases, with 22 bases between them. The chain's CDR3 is CAIIRRTDPRSPLHF. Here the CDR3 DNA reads TGTGCCATCATACGGAGGACCGATCCACGTTCACCCCTCCACTTT.

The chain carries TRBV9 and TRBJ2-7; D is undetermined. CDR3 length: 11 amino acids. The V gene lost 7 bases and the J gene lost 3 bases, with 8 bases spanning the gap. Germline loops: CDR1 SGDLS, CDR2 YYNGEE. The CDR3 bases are TGTGCCAGCGGCACGGGCTACGAGCAGTACTTC. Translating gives CASGTGYEQYF.

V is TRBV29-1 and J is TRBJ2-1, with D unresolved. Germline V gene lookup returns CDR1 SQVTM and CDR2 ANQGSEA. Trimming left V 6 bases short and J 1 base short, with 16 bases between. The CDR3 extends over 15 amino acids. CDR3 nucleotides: TGCAGCGTGGGCAGTAATCGCCGATCCTACAATGAGCAGTTCTTC. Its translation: CSVGSNRRSYNEQFF.

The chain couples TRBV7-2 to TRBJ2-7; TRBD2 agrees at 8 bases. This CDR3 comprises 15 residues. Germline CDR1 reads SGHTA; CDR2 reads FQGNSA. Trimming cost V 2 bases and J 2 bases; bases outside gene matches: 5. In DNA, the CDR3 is TGTGCCAGCAGCTTAAGACTAGCGTACACCTACGAGCAGTACTTC. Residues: CASSLRLAYTYEQYF.

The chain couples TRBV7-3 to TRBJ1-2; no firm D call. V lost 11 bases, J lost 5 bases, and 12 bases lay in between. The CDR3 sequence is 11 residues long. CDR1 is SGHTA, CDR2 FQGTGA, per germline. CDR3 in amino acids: CAYGGFYGYTF. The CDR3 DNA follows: TGTGCCTATGGAGGGTTTTATGGCTACACCTTC.

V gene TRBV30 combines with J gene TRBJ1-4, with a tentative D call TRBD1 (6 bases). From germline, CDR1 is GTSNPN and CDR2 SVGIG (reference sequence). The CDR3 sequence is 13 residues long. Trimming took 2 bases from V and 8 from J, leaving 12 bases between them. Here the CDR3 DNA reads TGTGCCTGGAGTTACAGGGAGAGGGAAAAACTGTTTTTT. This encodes CAWSYREREKLFF. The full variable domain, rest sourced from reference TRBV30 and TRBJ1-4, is SQTIHQWPATLVQPVGSPLSLECTVEGTSNPNLYWYRQAAGRGLQLLFYSVGIGQISSEVPQNLSASRPQDRQFILSSKKLLLSDSGFYLCAWSYREREKLFFGSGTQLSVL.

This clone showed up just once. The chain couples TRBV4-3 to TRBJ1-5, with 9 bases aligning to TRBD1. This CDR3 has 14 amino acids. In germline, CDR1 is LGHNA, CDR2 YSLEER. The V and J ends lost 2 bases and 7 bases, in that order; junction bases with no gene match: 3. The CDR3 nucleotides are TGCGCCAGCAGCCAACGGACAGGGGTGCAGCCCCAGCATTTT. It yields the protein CASSQRTGVQPQHF.

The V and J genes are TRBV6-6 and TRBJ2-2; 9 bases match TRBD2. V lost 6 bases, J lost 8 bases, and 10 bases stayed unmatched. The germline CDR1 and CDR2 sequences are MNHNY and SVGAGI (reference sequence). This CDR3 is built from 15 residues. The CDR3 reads CASSQTSGPRGELFF. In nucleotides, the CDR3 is TGTGCCAGCAGCCAGACTAGCGGCCCACGAGGGGAGCTGTTTTTT.

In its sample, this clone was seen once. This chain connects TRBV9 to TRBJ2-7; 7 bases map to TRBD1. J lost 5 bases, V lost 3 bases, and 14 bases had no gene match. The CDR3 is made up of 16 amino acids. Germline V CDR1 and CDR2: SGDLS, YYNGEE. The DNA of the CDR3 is TGTGCCAGCAGCGAGGACCCGGGACAGTTTTCCAACGAGCAGTACTTC. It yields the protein CASSEDPGQFSNEQYF.

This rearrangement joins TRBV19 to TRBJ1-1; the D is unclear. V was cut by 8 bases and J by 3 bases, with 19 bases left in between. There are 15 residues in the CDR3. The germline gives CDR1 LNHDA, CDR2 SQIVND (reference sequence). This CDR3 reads CASRPKRHQDTEAFF. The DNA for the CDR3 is TGTGCCAGTCGCCCGAAGAGACACCAAGACACTGAAGCTTTCTTT.

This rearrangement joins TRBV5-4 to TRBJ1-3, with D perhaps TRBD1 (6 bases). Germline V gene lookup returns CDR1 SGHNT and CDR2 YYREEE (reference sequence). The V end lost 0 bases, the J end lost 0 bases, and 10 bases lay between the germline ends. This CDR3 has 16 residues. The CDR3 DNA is TGTGCCAGCAGCTTGGGACAGGCCAGCTCTGGAAACACCATATATTTT. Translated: CASSLGQASSGNTIYF.

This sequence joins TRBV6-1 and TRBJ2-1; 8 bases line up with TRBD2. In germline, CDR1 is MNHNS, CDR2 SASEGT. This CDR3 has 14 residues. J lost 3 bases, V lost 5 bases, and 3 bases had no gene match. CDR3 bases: TGTGCCAGCAGTCTTCGGGAGGGCTACAATGAGCAGTTCTTC. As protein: CASSLREGYNEQFF.

The CDR3 reads CASSPGFDRAKNIQYF. CDR3 DNA: TGTGCCAGCAGCCCAGGTTTTGATCGAGCCAAAAACATTCAGTACTTC. The chain couples TRBV2 to TRBJ2-4; D gene unclear. This CDR3 comprises 16 residues. V lost 6 bases, J lost 0 bases, and 15 bases lay in between. The germline V gene encodes CDR1 SNHLY and CDR2 FYNNEI.

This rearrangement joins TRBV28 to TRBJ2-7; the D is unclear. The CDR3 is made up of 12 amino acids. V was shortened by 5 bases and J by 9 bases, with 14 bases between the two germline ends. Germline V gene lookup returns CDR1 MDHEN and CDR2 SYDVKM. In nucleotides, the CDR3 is TGTGCCAGCAGTCTGACTCCACAATGGCAGTACTTC. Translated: CASSLTPQWQYF.

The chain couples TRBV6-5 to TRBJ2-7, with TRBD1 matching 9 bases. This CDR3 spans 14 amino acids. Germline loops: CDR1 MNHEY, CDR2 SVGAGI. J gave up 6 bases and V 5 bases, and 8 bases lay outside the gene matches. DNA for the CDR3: TGTGCCAGCAGTACAAACAGGGGGCAAAGCGAGCAGTACTTC. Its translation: CASSTNRGQSEQYF.

The CDR3 DNA sequence: TGTGCCAGCAGCGTAGGGGACAGGATAAACTATGGCTACACCTTC. It specifies CASSVGDRINYGYTF. The chain is built from TRBV9 and TRBJ1-2, with TRBD1 matching over 8 bases. With V trimmed by 0 bases and J by 2 bases, 3 bases remained unmatched. CDR1 and CDR2 from the germline V gene are SGDLS and YYNGEE. The CDR3 extends over 15 amino acids.

The CDR3 DNA sequence: TGTGCCAGCAGCATTCTTCCCACCGGGGAGCTGTTTTTT. Its translation: CASSILPTGELFF. J is TRBJ2-2 and V is TRBV7-9; D unclear. The CDR3 is made up of 13 amino acids. CDR1 SEHNR and CDR2 FQNEAQ come from the germline V gene (reference sequence). V lost 5 bases to trimming and J lost 4 bases, with 8 bases between them.

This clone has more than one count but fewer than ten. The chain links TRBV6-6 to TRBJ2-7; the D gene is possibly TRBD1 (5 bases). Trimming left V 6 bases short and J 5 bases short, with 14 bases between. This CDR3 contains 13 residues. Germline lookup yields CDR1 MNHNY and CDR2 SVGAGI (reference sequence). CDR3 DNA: TGTGCCAGCAGCCTCAGGGTATTCCACGAGCAGTACTTC. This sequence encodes CASSLRVFHEQYF.

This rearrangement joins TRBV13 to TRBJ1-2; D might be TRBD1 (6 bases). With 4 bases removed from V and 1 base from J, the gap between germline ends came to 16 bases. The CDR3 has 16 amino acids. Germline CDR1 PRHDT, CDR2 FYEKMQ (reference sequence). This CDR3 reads CASSYWTEGDNYGYTF. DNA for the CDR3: TGTGCCAGCAGCTACTGGACAGAGGGTGATAACTATGGCTACACCTTC.

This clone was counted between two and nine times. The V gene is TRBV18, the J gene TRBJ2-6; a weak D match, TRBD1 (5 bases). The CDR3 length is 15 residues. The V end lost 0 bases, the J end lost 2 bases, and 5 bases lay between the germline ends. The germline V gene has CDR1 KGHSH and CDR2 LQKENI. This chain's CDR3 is CASSPPRAGANVLTF. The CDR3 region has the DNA TGTGCCAGCTCACCACCCAGGGCTGGGGCCAACGTCCTGACTTTC.